This is a list of T cell receptor beta chains from one sample in a study of blood T cells in healthy people across ages. TCRdb redid the calling of the 5' RACE reads with MiXCR, one entry per CDR3 protein. The repertoire has some 670,000 distinct CDR3 sequences, roughly half of them found once; the top ten carry 13%. The sample comprised blood. The receptors stem from an elderly woman in good health. CDR3s include the opening cysteine and the closing phenylalanine or tryptophan. Each record gives: clone size, V gene, J gene, D gene, CDR3 DNA, CDR3 protein. A D gene is named only where the DNA matches it firmly. Clone size is not always given. Where it is, it says once, few, many or a class for expanded clones.

abundance: NA; v_gene: TRBV24-1; j_gene: TRBJ2-1; d_gene: TRBD1; CDR3nt: TGTGCCACTGACCCCGGGACAGGACTACTCAATGAGCAGTTCTTC; CDR3aa: CATDPGTGLLNEQFF
abundance: NA; v_gene: TRBV27; j_gene: TRBJ1-2; d_gene: TRBD1; CDR3nt: TGTGCCAGCAGTTTAGGACAGGGGCGCTATGGCTGCACCTTC; CDR3aa: CASSLGQGRYGCTF
abundance: many; v_gene: TRBV5-1; j_gene: TRBJ2-1; d_gene: NA; CDR3nt: TGCGCCAGCAGCATTGAGAGCTCCTACAATGAGCAGTTCTTC; CDR3aa: CASSIESSYNEQFF
abundance: NA; v_gene: TRBV29-1; j_gene: TRBJ2-7; d_gene: TRBD2; CDR3nt: TGCAGCGTTGTGGGCGGGAGGGCCAACGAGCAGTACTTC; CDR3aa: CSVVGGRANEQYF
abundance: NA; v_gene: TRBV2; j_gene: TRBJ2-6; d_gene: NA; CDR3nt: TGTGCCAGCAAGCTAAATAGGGTTGCTGGGGCCAACGTCCTGACTTTC; CDR3aa: CASKLNRVAGANVLTF
abundance: many; v_gene: TRBV5-1; j_gene: TRBJ2-1; d_gene: NA; CDR3nt: TGCGCCAGCAGCTTGCTGTCCGGCTACAATGAGCAGTTCTTC; CDR3aa: CASSLLSGYNEQFF
abundance: few; v_gene: TRBV28; j_gene: TRBJ2-3; d_gene: NA; CDR3nt: TGTGCCAGCAGCCCTCCCAGGGGCCGCACAGATACGCAGTATTTT; CDR3aa: CASSPPRGRTDTQYF
abundance: NA; v_gene: TRBV5-5; j_gene: TRBJ2-1; d_gene: TRBD2; CDR3nt: TGTGCCAGCAGCTTGCGGGCCCCTGGGTGGGGAGCGGGGAACAATGAGCAGTTCTTC; CDR3aa: CASSLRAPGWGAGNNEQFF
abundance: many; v_gene: TRBV28; j_gene: TRBJ2-7; d_gene: NA; CDR3nt: TGTGCCAGCAGTTTATGGCCTCGGCGGAACGAGCAGTACTTC; CDR3aa: CASSLWPRRNEQYF
abundance: many; v_gene: TRBV5-1; j_gene: TRBJ2-3; d_gene: TRBD2; CDR3nt: TGCGCCAGCAGCACCATACCCTCCAGCGGGGTTATCGCAGATACGCAGTATTTT; CDR3aa: CASSTIPSSGVIADTQYF
abundance: many; v_gene: TRBV2; j_gene: TRBJ2-3; d_gene: NA; CDR3nt: TGTGCCAGCAGTGAAGAGCGAATAAGCACAGATACGCAGTATTTT; CDR3aa: CASSEERISTDTQYF
abundance: NA; v_gene: TRBV6-5; j_gene: TRBJ2-3; d_gene: TRBD1; CDR3nt: TGTGCCAGCAGAAACACAGGGGGGACAGATACGCAGTATTTT; CDR3aa: CASRNTGGTDTQYF
abundance: many; v_gene: TRBV7-2; j_gene: TRBJ2-1; d_gene: NA; CDR3nt: TGTGCCAGCAGCTTAGACCGACAGCCCAATGAGCAGTTCTTC; CDR3aa: CASSLDRQPNEQFF
abundance: NA; v_gene: TRBV6-2/TRBV6-3; j_gene: TRBJ2-7; d_gene: NA; CDR3nt: TGTGCCAGCAGTAGACTACTTAACGAGCAGTACTTC; CDR3aa: CASSRLLNEQYF
abundance: many; v_gene: TRBV6-5; j_gene: TRBJ2-2; d_gene: TRBD1; CDR3nt: TGTGCCAGCAGACCACGACAGGGCACCGGGGAGCTGTTTTTT; CDR3aa: CASRPRQGTGELFF
abundance: NA; v_gene: TRBV6-1; j_gene: TRBJ2-2; d_gene: TRBD2; CDR3nt: TGTGCCAGCAGTGACCGGGGGGATGGCGGGGAGCTGTTTTTT; CDR3aa: CASSDRGDGGELFF
abundance: NA; v_gene: TRBV13; j_gene: TRBJ2-3; d_gene: NA; CDR3nt: TGTGCCAGCAGCTTAGTAGGGGACGCAGATACGCAGTATTTT; CDR3aa: CASSLVGDADTQYF
abundance: NA; v_gene: TRBV21-1; j_gene: TRBJ2-1; d_gene: NA; CDR3nt: TGTGCCAGCAGCAGTAATGGACACCTCGAAATGTACAATGAGCAGTTCTTC; CDR3aa: CASSSNGHLEMYNEQFF
abundance: NA; v_gene: TRBV11-2; j_gene: TRBJ2-6; d_gene: TRBD1; CDR3nt: TGTGCCAGCAGCTTATTAGTAGGGGGCAGGAGTGGGGCCAACGTTCTGACTTTC; CDR3aa: CASSLLVGGRSGANVLTF
abundance: NA; v_gene: TRBV10-3; j_gene: TRBJ1-6; d_gene: NA; CDR3nt: TGTGCCATCAGTGATGCAGGGGTGGGACCCCTCCACTTT; CDR3aa: CAISDAGVGPLHF
abundance: many; v_gene: TRBV24-1; j_gene: TRBJ2-7; d_gene: TRBD1; CDR3nt: TGTGCCACCAGTGCCTCGGACAGGGGGCAACTATACGAGCAGTACTTC; CDR3aa: CATSASDRGQLYEQYF
abundance: many; v_gene: TRBV20-1; j_gene: TRBJ2-3; d_gene: TRBD1; CDR3nt: TGCAGTGCTCGGACAGGCGACCCAATTTACTCTAGCACAGATACGCAGTATTTT; CDR3aa: CSARTGDPIYSSTDTQYF
abundance: NA; v_gene: TRBV20-1; j_gene: TRBJ1-2; d_gene: NA; CDR3nt: TGCAGTGCTAGGGTACAGGCGGACTACACCTTC; CDR3aa: CSARVQADYTF
abundance: NA; v_gene: TRBV4-3; j_gene: TRBJ2-2; d_gene: NA; CDR3nt: TGCGCCAGCAGCCAAGAAGGGGAGTCCACCGGGGAGCTGTTTTTT; CDR3aa: CASSQEGESTGELFF
abundance: NA; v_gene: TRBV13; j_gene: TRBJ1-4; d_gene: NA; CDR3nt: TGTGCCAGCAGATTACGGAATGAAAAACTGTTTTTT; CDR3aa: CASRLRNEKLFF
abundance: NA; v_gene: TRBV25-1; j_gene: TRBJ2-1; d_gene: TRBD1; CDR3nt: TGTGCCAGCAGTGGAGACAGGGTGGAGCAGTTCTTC; CDR3aa: CASSGDRVEQFF
abundance: NA; v_gene: TRBV7-9; j_gene: TRBJ1-1; d_gene: NA; CDR3nt: TGTGCCAGCAGCTTACCGGGGGTGAACACTGAAGCTTTCTTT; CDR3aa: CASSLPGVNTEAFF
abundance: NA; v_gene: TRBV2; j_gene: TRBJ1-2; d_gene: NA; CDR3nt: TGTGCCAGCAGCCTGGGGGGCGATGGCTACACCTTC; CDR3aa: CASSLGGDGYTF
abundance: few; v_gene: TRBV7-9; j_gene: TRBJ1-6; d_gene: NA; CDR3nt: TGTGCCAGCAGCTTAGACAGGGTGCCTTCACCCCTCCACTTT; CDR3aa: CASSLDRVPSPLHF
abundance: few; v_gene: TRBV2; j_gene: TRBJ2-2; d_gene: TRBD2; CDR3nt: TGTGCCAGCAGTGGGGATAGCGGGAGGTTTATCGCCGGGGAGCTGTTTTTT; CDR3aa: CASSGDSGRFIAGELFF
abundance: few; v_gene: TRBV5-1; j_gene: TRBJ2-3; d_gene: NA; CDR3nt: TGCGCCAGCAGCCCCGGGAGAAACAAGGATACGCAGTATTTT; CDR3aa: CASSPGRNKDTQYF
abundance: NA; v_gene: TRBV7-9; j_gene: TRBJ2-3; d_gene: NA; CDR3nt: TGTGCCAGCAGCTTAGCGGTGGGACTCACAGATACGCAGTATTTT; CDR3aa: CASSLAVGLTDTQYF
abundance: NA; v_gene: TRBV7-2; j_gene: TRBJ2-1; d_gene: TRBD1; CDR3nt: TGTGCCAGCATGGCAAGGACAGGGCGGGATGAGCAGTTCTTC; CDR3aa: CASMARTGRDEQFF
abundance: few; v_gene: TRBV25-1; j_gene: TRBJ1-4; d_gene: NA; CDR3nt: TGTGCCAGCACATCAGCAACTAATGAAAAACTGTTTTTT; CDR3aa: CASTSATNEKLFF
abundance: NA; v_gene: TRBV12-3/TRBV12-4; j_gene: TRBJ1-4; d_gene: NA; CDR3nt: TGTGCCAGCAGTTTACAAAGCAATGAAAAACTGTTTTTT; CDR3aa: CASSLQSNEKLFF
abundance: NA; v_gene: TRBV15; j_gene: TRBJ2-3; d_gene: NA; CDR3nt: TGTGCCACCAGCAGTGAGTACTCACTCGGGGCAGATACGCAGTATTTT; CDR3aa: CATSSEYSLGADTQYF
abundance: NA; v_gene: TRBV7-9; j_gene: TRBJ2-1; d_gene: TRBD2; CDR3nt: TGTGCCAGCAGCGCCGGGAGGGAGGCATTGAAGGAGCAGTTCTTC; CDR3aa: CASSAGREALKEQFF
abundance: many; v_gene: TRBV10-3; j_gene: TRBJ2-1; d_gene: NA; CDR3nt: TGTGCCATCAGTGAGTCTAGCGGAAACAATGAGCAGTTCTTC; CDR3aa: CAISESSGNNEQFF
abundance: many; v_gene: TRBV20-1; j_gene: TRBJ2-1; d_gene: NA; CDR3nt: TGCAGTGCTAGGTTGATTCTGGGGATAAGGTCCTACAATGAGCAGTTCTTC; CDR3aa: CSARLILGIRSYNEQFF
abundance: NA; v_gene: TRBV9; j_gene: TRBJ2-7; d_gene: NA; CDR3nt: TGTGCCAGCAGCGCCAATTCCCGGGGACTGGCGTTAAATGAGCAGTACTTC; CDR3aa: CASSANSRGLALNEQYF